A selection of T cell receptor beta chains follows, all from one sample in a study of control samples from healthy donors and cancer patients. TCRdb keeps only in-frame clones here, not all; method: immunoSEQ multiplex PCR. The data show roughly 92,000 clones, roughly 86% seen once. Sample: blood. These receptors came from a woman in her forties or fifties in good health. Both conserved end residues are part of each CDR3. A D gene is named only where the DNA matches it firmly. The size of a clone is reported for some rows only, either as once, few or many, or as a class for expanded clones.

j_call d_call clone_size v_call cdr3_aa cdr3_nt
TRBJ2-2 TRBD2 - TRBV27 CASSSGTSGTGELFF TGTGCCAGCAGTTCCGGGACTAGCGGGACCGGGGAGCTGTTTTTT
TRBJ2-2 TRBD2 once TRBV9 CASSVIAGDTGELFF TGTGCCAGCAGCGTAATAGCGGGGGACACCGGGGAGCTGTTTTTT
TRBJ2-1 TRBD2 - TRBV10-2 CASSESMSSGDNEQFF TGCGCCAGCAGTGAGTCGATGTCTAGCGGGGACAATGAGCAGTTCTTC
TRBJ1-5 - - TRBV10-3 CAISESSWDSNQPQHF TGTGCCATCAGTGAGTCCTCGTGGGATAGCAATCAGCCCCAGCATTTT
TRBJ1-5 TRBD1 - TRBV6-1 CASSEAGTGVERVDQPQHF TGTGCCAGCAGTGAAGCCGGGACAGGGGTCGAACGCGTAGATCAGCCCCAGCATTTT
TRBJ2-7 TRBD2 - TRBV5-1 CASSLEPGRAGYEQYF TGCGCCAGCAGCTTGGAGCCCGGGAGGGCCGGATACGAGCAGTACTTC
TRBJ2-3 TRBD2 - TRBV15 CATSSRSGGATDTQYF TGTGCCACCAGCAGCCGCAGCGGGGGGGCGACAGATACGCAGTATTTT
TRBJ2-7 TRBD1 once TRBV6-5 CASTTNRGLSYEQYF TGTGCCAGCACCACTAACAGGGGGCTTTCCTACGAGCAGTACTTC
TRBJ1-2 TRBD1 - TRBV9 CASSPRQGANYGYTF TGTGCCAGCAGCCCCAGACAGGGGGCTAACTATGGCTACACCTTC
TRBJ2-3 TRBD2 once TRBV5-1 CASSLGLAGGQGDTQYF TGCGCCAGCAGCTTGGGGCTAGCGGGGGGGCAAGGAGATACGCAGTATTTT
TRBJ2-3 TRBD2 - TRBV3-1/TRBV3-2 CASSQRGGLDTQYF TGTGCCAGCAGCCAACGGGGGGGACTGGATACGCAGTATTTT
TRBJ1-4 - - TRBV14 CASSPGLNEKLFF TGTGCCAGCAGCCCGGGACTTAATGAAAAACTGTTTTTT
TRBJ1-2 TRBD1 - TRBV10-3 CAISPATGGYTF TGTGCCATCAGCCCTGCGACAGGGGGCTACACCTTC
TRBJ1-2 - - TRBV12-3/TRBV12-4 CASRKVPNYGYTF TGTGCCAGCCGGAAGGTTCCTAACTATGGCTACACCTTC
TRBJ2-5 - once TRBV5-1 CASSLNLGAQETQYF TGCGCCAGCAGCCTCAACTTGGGGGCCCAAGAGACCCAGTACTTC
TRBJ2-7 - few TRBV4-1 CASSQDRDTYEQYF TGCGCCAGCAGCCAAGACAGAGACACCTACGAGCAGTACTTC
TRBJ2-3 - - TRBV5-4 CASSLAPETDTQYF TGTGCCAGCAGCTTGGCTCCAGAAACAGATACGCAGTATTTT
TRBJ1-2 - - TRBV6-4 CASQMIEGGYGYTF TGTGCCAGCCAGATGATAGAAGGGGGCTATGGCTACACCTTC
TRBJ1-2 TRBD1 few TRBV6-5 CASSLGGTGTYGYTF TGTGCCAGCAGTTTGGGGGGGACAGGGACCTATGGCTACACCTTC
TRBJ2-5 - - TRBV6-5 CASSSQGRQTQYF TGTGCCAGCAGTAGTCAGGGAAGGCAGACCCAGTACTTC
TRBJ1-1 - - TRBV7-2 CASSLASRNTEAFF TGTGCCAGCAGCTTGGCCTCCCGGAACACTGAAGCTTTCTTT
TRBJ2-3 - once TRBV11-2 CASSLGIDSTDTQYF TGTGCCAGCAGCTTAGGAATCGATAGCACAGATACGCAGTATTTT
TRBJ2-4 TRBD1 - TRBV6-5 CASRQTGVAKNIQYF TGTGCCAGCAGACAAACAGGGGTAGCCAAAAACATTCAGTACTTC
TRBJ1-2 - - TRBV9 CASSEQGSGGYTF TGTGCCAGCAGCGAACAGGGTTCTGGCGGCTACACCTTC
TRBJ1-1 - - TRBV7-9 CASSFPIMGVHEAFF TGTGCCAGCAGCTTCCCGATTATGGGGGTGCATGAAGCTTTCTTT
TRBJ2-7 - - TRBV21-1 CASSKWHRGYEQYF TGTGCCAGCAGCAAATGGCACAGGGGTTACGAGCAGTACTTC
TRBJ1-6 - - TRBV6-1 CASSEMGGDSPLHF TGTGCCAGCAGTGAAATGGGTGGGGATTCACCCCTCCACTTT
TRBJ2-1 - - TRBV29-1 CSVAGEKYNEQFF TGCAGCGTTGCAGGGGAAAAATACAATGAGCAGTTCTTC
TRBJ1-4 TRBD1 - TRBV12-5 CASGLGGQGGEKLFF TGTGCTAGTGGTTTGGGAGGACAGGGTGGTGAAAAACTGTTTTTT
TRBJ2-1 - - TRBV4-1 CASSQVSSPIDKQFF TGCGCCAGCAGCCAAGTGTCTAGTCCGATAGACAAGCAGTTCTTC
TRBJ1-4 - - TRBV6-2/TRBV6-3 CASSSNEKLFF TGTGCCAGCAGCTCGAATGAAAAACTGTTTTTT
TRBJ2-1 - medium-sized TRBV6-5 CASGGAGPYNEQFF TGTGCCAGCGGAGGAGCGGGTCCCTACAATGAGCAGTTCTTC
TRBJ1-5 TRBD1 - TRBV27 CASSRDSAGQPQHF TGTGCCAGCAGTCGGGACAGTGCGGGTCAGCCCCAGCATTTT
TRBJ2-7 TRBD1 - TRBV5-1 CASSWTGTGVMEQYF TGCGCCAGCAGCTGGACCGGGACAGGGGTGATGGAGCAGTACTTC
TRBJ2-5 - - TRBV28 CASSFLTGSRETQYF TGTGCCAGCAGTTTCCTCACAGGGTCTCGGGAGACCCAGTACTTC
TRBJ1-2 TRBD1 - TRBV5-1 CASSPGDRGYGYTF TGCGCCAGCAGCCCTGGGGACAGGGGTTATGGCTACACCTTC
TRBJ2-6 - - TRBV5-1 CASSLDASGANVLTF TGCGCCAGCAGCTTGGATGCCTCTGGGGCCAACGTCCTGACTTTC
TRBJ2-2 - once TRBV6-2/TRBV6-3 CASSYGLGRDNTGELFF TGTGCCAGCAGTTATGGTTTGGGGCGGGACAACACCGGGGAGCTGTTTTTT
TRBJ1-2 - few TRBV2 CASSEGPEGYTF TGTGCCAGCAGTGAAGGACCCGAGGGCTACACCTTC
TRBJ1-1 - - TRBV5-5 CASSLGQSNTEAFF TGTGCCAGCAGCTTGGGGCAGTCGAACACTGAAGCTTTCTTT
TRBJ2-7 - - TRBV21-1 CASTARGRVPTYEQYF TGTGCCAGCACCGCAAGGGGGCGAGTACCTACCTACGAGCAGTACTTC
TRBJ2-3 TRBD2 - TRBV2 CASSKTSMADTQYF TGTGCCAGCAGTAAGACTAGCATGGCAGATACGCAGTATTTT
TRBJ1-1 - - TRBV28 CASSSDTNYNTEAFF TGTGCCAGCAGTTCCGACACAAACTACAACACTGAAGCTTTCTTT
TRBJ2-1 TRBD2 - TRBV6-5 CASMRRGSSYNEQFF TGTGCCAGCATGAGGCGGGGGAGCTCCTACAATGAGCAGTTCTTC
TRBJ2-3 - - TRBV20-1 CSASGQSTDTQYF TGCAGTGCTAGTGGGCAGAGCACAGATACGCAGTATTTT
TRBJ2-5 - - TRBV24-1 CATSAGQGIAGETQYF TGTGCCACCAGTGCCGGCCAAGGAATTGCCGGAGAGACCCAGTACTTC
TRBJ2-1 - - TRBV19 CASSIGGNEQFF TGTGCCAGTAGTATAGGGGGGAATGAGCAGTTCTTC
TRBJ1-1 - - TRBV21-1 CASTSDVANTEAFF TGTGCCAGCACCTCGGACGTAGCAAACACTGAAGCTTTCTTT
TRBJ2-5 TRBD1 - TRBV7-3 CASSPTGVQETQYF TGTGCCAGCAGTCCAACAGGGGTACAAGAGACCCAGTACTTC
TRBJ1-2 TRBD1 - TRBV28 CASSIPLGQGYGYTF TGTGCCAGCAGTATTCCATTAGGACAGGGCTATGGCTACACCTTC
TRBJ1-2 - - TRBV6-6 CASSFLYGYTF TGTGCCAGCAGTTTCCTCTATGGCTACACCTTC
TRBJ1-2 - - TRBV6-5 CASSPTGAPYGYTF TGTGCCAGCAGTCCAACAGGAGCGCCCTATGGCTACACCTTC
TRBJ2-1 TRBD2 once TRBV29-1 CSVEDVADEAVAGRDEQFF TGCAGCGTTGAAGACGTGGCCGACGAGGCGGTAGCGGGGCGGGATGAGCAGTTCTTC
TRBJ1-5 - - TRBV28 CASSLRTFNQPQHF TGTGCCAGCAGTTTAAGGACTTTCAATCAGCCCCAGCATTTT
TRBJ2-7 - - TRBV29-1 CSVEVVREQYF TGCAGCGTTGAAGTTGTACGGGAGCAGTACTTC
TRBJ1-4 TRBD1 - TRBV7-8 CASSTQGGNEKLFF TGTGCCAGCAGCACACAGGGGGGCAATGAAAAACTGTTTTTT
TRBJ1-4 - - TRBV15 CATSRGLNEKLFF TGTGCCACCAGCAGGGGGCTGAATGAAAAACTGTTTTTT
TRBJ1-2 TRBD1 - TRBV5-5 CASSLSGQAYYGYTF TGTGCCAGCTCCTTGTCCGGACAGGCCTACTATGGCTACACCTTC
TRBJ2-5 TRBD2 - TRBV15 CATSRTPGLAGGHQYF TGTGCCACCAGCAGGACTCCGGGACTAGCGGGGGGGCATCAGTACTTC
TRBJ2-7 - - TRBV3-1/TRBV3-2 CASSYRVGAGPSYEQYF TGTGCCAGCAGCTATAGAGTAGGGGCGGGACCTTCCTACGAGCAGTACTTC